These 28 T cell receptor beta chains came from one sample sequenced in a study of cytomegalovirus exposure and HLA in healthy donors. PCR used 60 Vbeta primers and 13 Jbeta primers. Using immunoSEQ multiplex PCR, the repertoire was profiled, and TCRdb retains in-frame clones only, with some absent. The sample carries about 190,000 clones, over 70% recorded once. The sequenced sample was PBMCs. The receptors originated from a man in his forties or fifties in good health and CMV-seronegative.

Only one count was recorded for this clone. CDR3 region: CASSQGYPRAEAFF. The CDR3 bases are TGTGCCAGCAGCCAAGGTTACCCTCGGGCTGAAGCTTTCTTT. V is TRBV14 and J is TRBJ1-1; no firm D call. Trimming pared 1 base from V and 6 bases from J, leaving 12 bases between. Germline lookup yields CDR1 SGHDN and CDR2 FVKESK. The CDR3 covers 14 residues.

The V gene is TRBV10-3, the J gene TRBJ2-5; D is possibly TRBD1 (5 bases). This CDR3 region has 14 residues. Trimming removed 5 bases from V and 1 base from J, with 11 bases in between. The V gene's germline CDR1 is ENHRY and CDR2 SYGVKD. DNA for the CDR3: TGTGCCATCAGTAGCAGGGCCCTCCAAGAGACCCAGTACTTC. The encoded protein is CAISSRALQETQYF.

The chain employs TRBV6-6 and TRBJ2-5; D may be TRBD2 (5 bases). Germline V gene lookup returns CDR1 MNHNY and CDR2 SVGAGI (reference sequence). The ends were cut back, 2 bases at V and 0 bases at J, with 10 bases in the middle. The CDR3 extends over 15 amino acids. The DNA for the CDR3 is TGTGCCAGCAGTTACCCGGCCGGGAACCAAGAGACCCAGTACTTC. The encoded protein is CASSYPAGNQETQYF.

The CDR3 here is CASSLRRPAGGSNEQFF. The CDR3, as DNA: TGTGCCAGCAGCTTGCGACGTCCAGCGGGGGGAAGCAATGAGCAGTTCTTC. This chain connects TRBV7-9 to TRBJ2-1, with 9 bases aligning to TRBD2. The germline V gene has CDR1 SEHNR and CDR2 FQNEAQ (reference sequence). V dropped 3 bases and J dropped 6; count of bases not matched to a gene: 12. CDR3 length: 17 amino acids.

The gene calls are TRBV4-1 and TRBJ2-1; TRBD1 matches 7 bases. Trimming took 1 base from V and 7 from J; bases not matched to a gene: 7. Germline lookup yields CDR1 MGHRA and CDR2 YSYEKL. The CDR3 consists of 15 residues. DNA of the CDR3: TGCGCCAGCAGCCAAGTGACAAAACAGGGGAATGAGCAGTTCTTC. This encodes CASSQVTKQGNEQFF.

The chain has TRBV5-6 and TRBJ1-4; tentatively, D is TRBD1 (6 bases). Germline assignment: CDR1 SGHDT and CDR2 YYEEEE. The CDR3 contains 16 residues. Trimming took 4 bases from V and 3 from J, leaving 16 bases between them. The CDR3 sequence is CASSQDTGKANEKLFF. CDR3 DNA sequence: TGTGCCAGCAGCCAGGATACAGGGAAGGCTAATGAAAAACTGTTTTTT.

This clone was detected only a few times. The CDR3 loop is CASSISGGTNEQFF. The CDR3 DNA is TGTGCCAGTAGTATAAGCGGGGGAACCAATGAGCAGTTCTTC. The genes are TRBV19 and TRBJ2-1; TRBD2 agrees at 8 bases. V gave up 2 bases and J gave up 6 bases; unmatched junction bases: 3. Germline V gene lookup returns CDR1 LNHDA and CDR2 SQIVND (reference sequence). The CDR3 covers 14 residues.

The rearrangement links TRBV4-3 to TRBJ2-7, with D tentatively TRBD1 (6 bases). V was clipped by 2 bases and J by 1 base, with 9 bases between them. CDR1 LGHNA and CDR2 YSLEER come from the germline V gene. The CDR3 extends over 14 amino acids. The CDR3 here is CASSQRTVSYEQYF. The CDR3 region has the DNA TGCGCCAGCAGCCAAAGGACAGTTTCCTACGAGCAGTACTTC.

This clone has a handful of counts. The CDR3 protein is CASSPMGLANNEQFF. CDR3 in DNA: TGTGCCAGCTCACCAATGGGACTAGCCAACAATGAGCAGTTCTTC. V usage is TRBV18 and J usage is TRBJ2-1; 9 bases map to TRBD2. The CDR3 loop spans 15 amino acids. V was clipped by 2 bases and J by 5 bases; unmatched bases: 4. Germline values: CDR1 KGHSH, CDR2 LQKENI.

The chain recombines TRBV7-3 with TRBJ2-2; unclear D gene. Trimming pared 1 base from V and 1 base from J, leaving 7 bases between. This CDR3 contains 15 residues. Germline CDR1 SGHTA, CDR2 FQGTGA. This CDR3 reads CASSLRAMNTGELFF. DNA for the CDR3: TGTGCCAGCAGCTTAAGAGCGATGAACACCGGGGAGCTGTTTTTT.

The rearrangement links TRBV9 to TRBJ2-6; 9 bases map to TRBD1. V gave up 1 base and J gave up 0 bases; unmatched junction bases: 2. This CDR3 contains 17 residues. CDR1 and CDR2 (germline): SGDLS, YYNGEE. The CDR3 DNA is TGTGCCAGCAGCGTAACAGGGGGCAGCTCTGGGGCCAACGTCCTGACTTTC. It specifies CASSVTGGSSGANVLTF. Full variable domain (rest looked up from reference TRBV9 and TRBJ2-6): DSGVTQTPKHLITATGQRVTLRCSPRSGDLSVYWYQQSLDQGLQFLIQYYNGEERAKGNILERFSAQQFPDLHSELNLSSLELGDSALYFCASSVTGGSSGANVLTFGAGSRLTVL.

V usage is TRBV10-3 and J usage is TRBJ2-7; D is unresolved. The CDR3 length is 14 residues. V lost 8 bases and J 3 bases, leaving 17 bases between the germline ends. Germline V gives CDR1 ENHRY, CDR2 SYGVKD. The CDR3 DNA reads as TGTGCCATCCGTCCCCCAGGCCAAGACTACGAGCAGTACTTC. Its translation: CAIRPPGQDYEQYF.

This clone was counted between two and nine times. V and J are TRBV5-6 and TRBJ2-7, with 11 bases fitting TRBD2. The trim removed 2 bases at V and 4 bases at J, leaving 2 bases unmatched. This CDR3 is 14 amino acids long. Germline CDR1 is SGHDT and CDR2 is YYEEEE. CDR3 DNA sequence: TGTGCCAGCAGCTTTAGCGGGGGGGCTTACGAGCAGTACTTC. As protein: CASSFSGGAYEQYF.

The chain recombines TRBV7-2 with TRBJ2-2; D gene uncertain. Germline loops: CDR1 SGHTA, CDR2 FQGNSA. Trimming pared 5 bases from V and 4 bases from J, leaving 17 bases between. CDR3 length: 16 residues. The CDR3 spells CASSTPHLRSTGELFF. The CDR3 region has the DNA TGTGCCAGCAGCACACCCCACCTCAGAAGCACCGGGGAGCTGTTTTTT.

The genes are TRBV30 and TRBJ2-7; no clear D. V lost 3 bases and J lost 0, with 9 bases in between. Germline CDR1 and CDR2: GTSNPN and SVGIG (reference sequence). The CDR3 runs to 13 residues. CDR3 loop: CAWRHGSSYEQYF. In DNA, the CDR3 is TGTGCCTGGAGGCACGGGTCCTCCTACGAGCAGTACTTC.

The V and J genes are TRBV7-9 and TRBJ1-6; 7 bases fit TRBD1. This CDR3 is 18 amino acids long. V dropped 5 bases and J dropped 0; count of bases not matched to a gene: 10. The germline V gene encodes CDR1 SEHNR and CDR2 FQNEAQ (reference sequence). CDR3 amino acids: CASSAGQAASSYNSPLHF. DNA for the CDR3: TGTGCCAGCAGCGCCGGACAGGCTGCCAGCTCCTATAATTCACCCCTCCACTTT.

The chain is built from TRBV19 and TRBJ2-2, with 9 bases aligning to TRBD1. From germline, CDR1 is LNHDA and CDR2 SQIVND (reference sequence). The CDR3 covers 16 residues. V shed 2 bases and J 6 bases; nucleotides not matched to a gene: 7. The CDR3 coding sequence is TGTGCCAGTAGTATACGGGGACAGGGCCCACCCGGGGAGCTGTTTTTT. Its protein product is CASSIRGQGPPGELFF.

This chain uses TRBV19 with TRBJ2-2; the match to TRBD1 covers 9 bases. The CDR3 runs 15 residues. Germline CDR1 is LNHDA and CDR2 is SQIVND (reference sequence). The ends lost 6 bases at V and 5 bases at J; junction bases unmatched: 7. CDR3 nucleotide sequence: TGTGCCAGTAGCCCCCCAGGGACAGGGACCGGGGAGCTGTTTTTT. Encoded protein: CASSPPGTGTGELFF.

This chain uses TRBV7-6 with TRBJ1-4; 7 bases line up with TRBD1. V lost 3 bases to trimming and J lost 5 bases; unmatched junction nucleotides: 3. This CDR3 contains 14 residues. Germline CDR1 and CDR2: SGHVS and FNYEAQ. In nucleotides, the CDR3 is TGTGCCAGCAGCTTCGGGACAGCAAATGAAAAACTGTTTTTT. Its protein product is CASSFGTANEKLFF.

The rearrangement uses TRBV6-5 and TRBJ1-2, with TRBD1 as a possible D gene (5 bases). Germline V gene data show CDR1 as MNHEY and CDR2 as SVGAGI. The CDR3 is 15 residues long. V lost 4 bases to trimming and J lost 1 base, with 13 bases between them. As DNA, the CDR3 is TGTGCCAGCAGTTCCGTGGGGACTGATAACTATGGCTACACCTTC. Its translation is CASSSVGTDNYGYTF.

The chain recombines TRBV18 with TRBJ2-3, with TRBD2 matching over 14 bases. Per germline, CDR1 KGHSH and CDR2 LQKENI. The length of the CDR3 is 17 residues. V gave up 4 bases and J gave up 2 bases; unmatched junction bases: 5. The CDR3 sequence is CASSRGTSGGPTDTQYF. As DNA, the CDR3 is TGTGCCAGCTCACGAGGGACTAGCGGGGGACCCACAGATACGCAGTATTTT.

J is TRBJ1-4 and V is TRBV20-1, with D possibly TRBD1 on 5 matching bases. V dropped 6 bases and J dropped 12 bases, with 14 bases sitting between them. This CDR3 spans 11 amino acids. Germline assignment: CDR1 DFQATT and CDR2 SNEGSKA (reference sequence). CDR3: CSAGQTRELFF. As DNA, the CDR3 is TGCAGTGCGGGGCAGACAAGGGAACTGTTTTTT.

This clone appeared a single time. The chain recombines TRBV9 with TRBJ2-5, with D possibly TRBD1 on 5 matching bases. There are 14 residues in the CDR3. V was cut by 0 bases and J by 5 bases, with 11 bases left in between. Looked up from germline, CDR1 is SGDLS and CDR2 is YYNGEE. As DNA, the CDR3 is TGTGCCAGCAGCGTAGATCAGGGCCGGGAGACCCAGTACTTC. Translated, it gives CASSVDQGRETQYF.

The rearrangement uses TRBV2 and TRBJ2-3; TRBD1 matches at 7 bases. The CDR3 length is 14 residues. V trimming: 10 bases; J trimming: 6 bases; junction bases outside the gene matches: 13. Germline V gene sequence: CDR1 SNHLY, CDR2 FYNNEI. CDR3 nucleotide sequence: TGTGCCATTATAAATAGGGACAGCTACGATACGCAGTATTTT. As protein: CAIINRDSYDTQYF.

The gene calls are TRBV7-9 and TRBJ1-3; possibly TRBD1 for D (5 bases). Germline V gene lookup returns CDR1 SEHNR and CDR2 FQNEAQ (reference sequence). The CDR3 extends over 15 amino acids. V was clipped by 7 bases and J by 0 bases, with 13 bases between them. CDR3 sequence reads: CASIDWGGSGNTIYF. CDR3 bases: TGTGCCAGCATCGATTGGGGGGGCTCTGGAAACACCATATATTTT.

This rearrangement joins TRBV5-8 to TRBJ2-5, with 7 bases that match TRBD1. V lost 4 bases to trimming and J lost 3 bases; unmatched junction nucleotides: 3. There are 13 residues in the CDR3. The germline V gene encodes CDR1 SGHTS and CDR2 YDEGEE. In DNA, the CDR3 is TGTGCCAGCAGCACCGACAGGGAAGAGACCCAGTACTTC. It codes for CASSTDREETQYF.

The chain uses TRBV9 and TRBJ2-7, with 7 bases aligning to TRBD1. Trimming at V came to 8 bases and at J to 2 bases, leaving 19 bases not matched to a gene. The CDR3 is 17 residues long. Germline V CDR1 and CDR2: SGDLS, YYNGEE. As DNA, the CDR3 is TGTGCCAGTGGCTCCGGGTTTGGGACAGAAAACCCCTACGAGCAGTACTTC. This sequence encodes CASGSGFGTENPYEQYF.

The chain combines TRBV18 with TRBJ2-5; 10 bases match TRBD2. The CDR3 is made up of 15 amino acids. The junction had 4 bases not matched to a gene; V was cut back by 0 bases and J by 6 bases. CDR1 KGHSH and CDR2 LQKENI come from the germline V gene. CDR3 in amino acids: CASSPPAGGPKTQYF. CDR3 bases: TGTGCCAGCTCACCACCAGCGGGGGGGCCGAAGACCCAGTACTTC. Filled out from reference TRBV18 and TRBJ2-5, the complete variable domain reads NAGVMQNPRHLVRRRGQEARLRCSPMKGHSHVYWYRQLPEEGLKFMVYLQKENIIDESGMPKERFSAEFPKEGPSILRIQQVVRGDSAAYFCASSPPAGGPKTQYFGPGTRLLVL.